Given below is one T cell receptor (beta chain) in context. The antigen remains undetermined. This entry is derived from a study of vaccination and CD4 T cells after COVID-19. About the study: The convalescents were made up of six males and four females, two of whom were Hispanic. Samples were taken after vaccination, a median of about 73 days after dose two, with a range of 14 to 241. Investigators stimulated cells with overlapping spike peptides drawn from SARS-CoV-2, HCoV-NL63, HCoV-OC43 and HCoV-229E.

The V gene end was trimmed by 1 base and the J gene end by 1 base; junction bases not matched to a gene: 5. CDR1 is DFQATT and CDR2 is SNEGSKA in the germline V gene (reference sequence). The CDR3 length is 16 residues. The treatment is: roughly 11-day PBMC culture with coronavirus spike peptide pools or control peptides (ViraFEST assay). Per well, approximately 2.1 million PBMCs were cultured in the presence of 9 to 10 IU/ml IL-2 and 10 ug/ml peptide pools. The study sequenced cultured CD4+ T cell DNA using the Oncomine TCR Beta short-read assay. Each CDR3 protein is one row after TCRdb ran MiXCR on the PCR reads. The sample has 15,000 to 20,000 distinct CDR3 sequences, about two fifths seen once.

This rearrangement joins TRBV20-1 to TRBJ1-1; 11 nucleotides line up with TRBD1. What was sequenced was CD4+ T cells from blood, cultured in vitro. The clonotype originates from a human donor who had recovered from COVID-19. The DNA for the CDR3 is TGCAGTGCTAGAGTAGGGGGGACAGGGGGGAACACTGAAGCTTTCTTT. This gives the protein CSARVGGTGGNTEAFF.